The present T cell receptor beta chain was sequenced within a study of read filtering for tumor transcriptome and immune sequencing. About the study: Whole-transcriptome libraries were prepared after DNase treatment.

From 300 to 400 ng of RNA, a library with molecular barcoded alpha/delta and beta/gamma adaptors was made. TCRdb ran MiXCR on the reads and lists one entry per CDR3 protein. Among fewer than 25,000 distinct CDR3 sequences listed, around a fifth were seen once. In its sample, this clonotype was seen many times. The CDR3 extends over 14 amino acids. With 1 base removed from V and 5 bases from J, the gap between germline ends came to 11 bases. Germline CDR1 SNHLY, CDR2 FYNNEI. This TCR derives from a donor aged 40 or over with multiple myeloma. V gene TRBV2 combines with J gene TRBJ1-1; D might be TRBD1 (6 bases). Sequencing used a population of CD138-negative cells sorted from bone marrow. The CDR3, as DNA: TGTGCCAGCAGTGAAGTACGGGGGCATACTGAAGCTTTCTTT. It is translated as CASSEVRGHTEAFF.